These T cell receptor beta chains were read from a single sample in a study of vaccination effects on CD4 cells after COVID-19. TCRdb's table, derived via immunoSEQ multiplex PCR, lists solely in-frame clones and lacks some. The data contain under 50,000 clones, about 75% of them singletons. The antigens of these receptors remain unknown. Sequencing was performed on CD4+ T cells from PBMCs cultured without peptide, taken before COVID-19 vaccination. All receptors come from a human donor who had a prior SARS-CoV-2 infection. Both conserved end residues are part of each CDR3. The D gene is left open where the match is weak. A clone size is listed for some rows: how often the clone was seen (once, few, many), or a class if it is expanded.

d_gene,len,v_gene,j_gene,abundance,CDR3nt,CDR3aa
NA,15,TRBV23-1,TRBJ2-2,NA,TGCGCCAGCAGTCAAGGGTCGGGTCTCACCGGGGAGCTGTTTTTT,CASSQGSGLTGELFF
TRBD1,19,TRBV19,TRBJ1-5,NA,TGTGCCAGTAGTATATCCCCCTGGGACGACAGGGCGGTGGGTCAGCCCCAGCATTTT,CASSISPWDDRAVGQPQHF
NA,11,TRBV20-1,TRBJ2-1,NA,TGCAGTACCCGAGGGGACAATGAGCAGTTCTTC,CSTRGDNEQFF
NA,13,TRBV5-5,TRBJ1-6,NA,TGTGCCAGCAGCTTAGATTATGATTCACCCCTCCACTTT,CASSLDYDSPLHF
NA,18,TRBV30,TRBJ1-1,few,TGTGCCTGGAGCGCTCCCGGAAAGGTGGCAGGCCAGAACACTGAAGCTTTCTTT,CAWSAPGKVAGQNTEAFF
NA,15,TRBV21-1,TRBJ2-3,NA,TGTGCCAGCAGCAAAGTGCGCCCTAACACAGATACGCAGTATTTT,CASSKVRPNTDTQYF
NA,13,TRBV4-2,TRBJ2-5,NA,TGTGCCAGCAGCCAAGACAAAGGGGAGACCCAGTACTTC,CASSQDKGETQYF
NA,14,TRBV9,TRBJ2-1,once,TGTGCCAGCAGCGACAGGGGGGGAGGAAATGAGCAGTTCTTC,CASSDRGGGNEQFF
TRBD1,13,TRBV19,TRBJ2-5,NA,TGTGCCAGTAGTAAGGACAGGGAAGAGACCCAGTACTTC,CASSKDREETQYF
NA,12,TRBV29-1,TRBJ2-3,NA,TGCAGCGTTGACCAGGGAGCAGATACGCAGTATTTT,CSVDQGADTQYF
NA,13,TRBV9,TRBJ2-3,NA,TGTGCCAGCAGCGTGCAGAACACAGATACGCAGTATTTT,CASSVQNTDTQYF
NA,13,TRBV19,TRBJ1-1,NA,TGTGCCAGTAGTATTGCCGGGGACACTGAAGCTTTCTTT,CASSIAGDTEAFF
NA,17,TRBV5-1,TRBJ2-2,few,TGCGCCAGCAGCTTGGGGCCCACTAATGGGAACACCGGGGAGCTGTTTTTT,CASSLGPTNGNTGELFF
TRBD1,15,TRBV18,TRBJ2-5,few,TGTGCCAGCTCACCCCTTACAGGGGGACGAGAGACCCAGTACTTC,CASSPLTGGRETQYF
TRBD1,16,TRBV4-2,TRBJ2-2,NA,TGTGCCAGCAGCCCCAGACCGGTACAGGGGTCCGGGGAGCTGTTTTTT,CASSPRPVQGSGELFF
NA,15,TRBV4-1,TRBJ2-1,NA,TGCGCCAGCAGCCAAGAGGCAACAGGGTTTGGAGAGCAGTTCTTC,CASSQEATGFGEQFF
TRBD1,14,TRBV19,TRBJ2-1,few,TGTGCCAGTAGCCGGACAGGGGCCTACAATGAGCAGTTCTTC,CASSRTGAYNEQFF
NA,12,TRBV9,TRBJ2-7,NA,TGTGCCAGCAGCGTAGCTTTCGGCGAGCAGTACTTC,CASSVAFGEQYF
NA,16,TRBV2,TRBJ2-2,NA,TGTGCCAGCAGTGAAAACGGTGGCAGCAACACCGGGGAGCTGTTTTTT,CASSENGGSNTGELFF
TRBD1,16,TRBV5-4,TRBJ2-3,once,TGTGCCAGCAACCCCTCCCCGGGACAGCAGTCAGATACGCAGTATTTT,CASNPSPGQQSDTQYF
NA,16,TRBV5-3,TRBJ2-7,NA,TGTGCCAGAAGCTGGGGGCCCCCAGGGTTGGCGGGGGAGCAGTACTTC,CARSWGPPGLAGEQYF
NA,15,TRBV7-2,TRBJ2-7,NA,TGTGCCAGCAGCTTAGCTGGCCTAGCGCTTCTCGAGCAGTACTTC,CASSLAGLALLEQYF
NA,15,TRBV11-3,TRBJ2-7,NA,TGTGCCAGCAGCCAAAATCTAGGGCTCTCCTACGAGCAGTACTTC,CASSQNLGLSYEQYF
TRBD2,21,TRBV18,TRBJ2-1,NA,TGTGCCAGCTCACCCAGAGGGAACCCGGGACTAGCGGGAGGGTCCTACAATGAGCAGTTCTTC,CASSPRGNPGLAGGSYNEQFF
NA,16,TRBV28,TRBJ2-3,NA,TGTGCCAGCAGCCCCTACCCGTACAGACACACAGATACGCAGTATTTT,CASSPYPYRHTDTQYF
TRBD2,15,TRBV15,TRBJ2-1,NA,TGTGCCACCAGCAGAGTAGGTAGCGGGGGCTATGAGCAGTTCTTC,CATSRVGSGGYEQFF
TRBD2,14,TRBV5-1,TRBJ2-1,once,TGCGCCAGCAGCTTTAGCGGGAGTAGCCATGAGCAGTTCTTC,CASSFSGSSHEQFF
NA,14,TRBV2,TRBJ2-5,NA,TGTGCCAGCAGTGAAACCCGGGGCCAAGAGACCCAGTACTTC,CASSETRGQETQYF
TRBD2,16,TRBV5-4,TRBJ2-7,few,TGTGCCAGCAGCCCTATCGGTAGCGGGGGGGCGAGGGAGCAGTACTTC,CASSPIGSGGAREQYF
TRBD1,13,TRBV5-1,TRBJ1-2,few,TGCGCCAGCTCGGATGGGCAGGGGGCTGGCTACACCTTC,CASSDGQGAGYTF
NA,15,TRBV9,TRBJ2-3,NA,TGTGCCAGCAGCGTAGTGGCGGGAAGCACAGATACGCAGTATTTT,CASSVVAGSTDTQYF
NA,14,TRBV7-2,TRBJ2-5,NA,TGTGCCAGCAGCTCGGAATTTTCGGAAGAGACCCAGTACTTC,CASSSEFSEETQYF
TRBD2,12,TRBV7-7,TRBJ2-5,few,TGTGCTAGCAGCTTAGCGGGTGAGACCCAGTACTTC,CASSLAGETQYF
NA,14,TRBV10-2,TRBJ2-3,NA,TGCGCCAGCACCACCCCTACTCGCACAGATACGCAGTATTTT,CASTTPTRTDTQYF
NA,13,TRBV11-3,TRBJ1-5,few,TGTGCCAGCAGCTTAGATTCCGATCAGCCCCAGCATTTT,CASSLDSDQPQHF
NA,12,TRBV3-1/TRBV3-2,TRBJ1-1,few,TGTGCCAGCAACGGAGAGAACACTGAAGCTTTCTTT,CASNGENTEAFF